This T cell receptor (beta chain) came from a study of blood T cells in healthy people across ages. Trimming removed 5 bases at V and 1 base at J, with 16 bases between. The CDR3 is 15 residues long. The germline V gene encodes CDR1 DFQATT and CDR2 SNEGSKA (reference sequence). Each donor was a healthy Caucasian individual from Russia, aged 6 to 90. The sample, about 10 milliliters of peripheral blood, was drawn from each donor. Samples had at least 7 million PBMCs isolated from them. Primers used in a second PCR of roughly 6 to 11 cycles were a sample-barcoded 5' primer and a J-beta primer mix. TCRdb re-analysed the 5' RACE reads in MiXCR, keeping a single row per CDR3 protein. The table includes some 370,000 distinct CDR3 sequences, 45% to 65% detected once. Many counts were recorded for this clonotype. It may be a read error: a sequence one base away is much more abundant.

This sequence originates from a man aged 55 to 70 in good health. This chain links TRBV20-1 with TRBJ2-3; D possibly corresponds to TRBD2 (5 bases). Sequenced material: blood. CDR3 in DNA: TGCAGTGCTTCAGTGAGACGAGCGGGCACAGATACGCAGTATTTT. This encodes CSASVRRAGTDTQYF.